The sequence of this T cell receptor beta chain was determined in a study of cytomegalovirus exposure and HLA in healthy donors. Points from the study as a whole: Altogether, more than 150 TCR beta chains were recorded as cytomegalovirus-associated. Relative to the approximately 700-donor mean, N-insertions were reportedly fewer in an Asian-associated ancestry cluster in a later analysis.

A word on this clone: The antigen remains unidentified.

This CDR3 contains 14 residues. The V gene's germline CDR1 is LGHNA and CDR2 YSLEER. V was pared by 0 bases and J by 2 bases, with 7 bases between. The PCR made use of 60 Vbeta and 13 Jbeta primers. Here immunoSEQ multiplex PCR was the method, and the copy in TCRdb shows in-frame clones only, minus some. This repertoire includes about 46,000 clones. The chain carries TRBV4-3 and TRBJ1-2; D not resolved. Material for sequencing was PBMCs. The receptor was isolated from a woman aged 40 to 50 in good health and CMV-seronegative. The CDR3, as DNA: TGCGCCAGCAGCCAAGATCCCGGGAACTATGGCTACACCTTC. Translating it yields CASSQDPGNYGYTF.